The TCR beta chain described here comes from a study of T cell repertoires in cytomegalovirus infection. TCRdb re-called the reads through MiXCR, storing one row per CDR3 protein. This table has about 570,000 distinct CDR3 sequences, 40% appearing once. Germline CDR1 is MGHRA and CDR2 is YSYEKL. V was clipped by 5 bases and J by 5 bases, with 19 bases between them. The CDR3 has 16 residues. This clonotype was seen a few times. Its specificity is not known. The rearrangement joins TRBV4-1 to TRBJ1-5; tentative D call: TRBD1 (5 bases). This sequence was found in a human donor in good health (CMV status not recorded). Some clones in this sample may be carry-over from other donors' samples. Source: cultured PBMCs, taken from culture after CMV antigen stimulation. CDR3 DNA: TGCGCCAGCAGCAAAGGGCCAGGGAGGGGCCATCAGCCCCAGCATTTT. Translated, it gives CASSKGPGRGHQPQHF.